This TCR beta chain is drawn from a study of cytomegalovirus exposure and HLA in healthy donors. Study context: The 120 validation repertoires were reported in a later analysis to have been generated on the same platform as the approximately 700 first-cohort repertoires. Study-level results: Confirmation in vitro established that three CMV-associated chains were specific for CMV antigens. The authors listed around 150 TCR beta chains as cytomegalovirus-associated.

Sequencing used immunoSEQ multiplex PCR; TCRdb keeps in-frame clones, though not all of them. Of 90,000 to 100,000 clones listed, roughly 84% were seen once; the top ten hold 6.3%. J was trimmed by 4 bases and V by 4 bases; bases with no gene match: 11. CDR3 size: 19 residues. Germline V gene sequence: CDR1 SGHTA, CDR2 FQGNSA. Concerning this clone itself: What it recognizes is unknown.

The donors were part of the roughly 120-subject validation cohort, which stood apart from the roughly 680-subject first cohort. This receptor was taken from a man between 18 and 29 years old in good health and CMV-seropositive. The chain has TRBV7-2 and TRBJ2-1; 15 positions agree with TRBD2. The sample comprised PBMCs. The chain's CDR3 is CASSSRTSGGAGRYNEQFF. CDR3 in DNA: TGTGCCAGCAGCTCGAGGACTAGCGGGGGGGCGGGACGGTACAATGAGCAGTTCTTC.